A selection of T cell receptor beta chains follows, all from one sample in a study of cytomegalovirus exposure and HLA in healthy donors. This table comes from immunoSEQ multiplex PCR, and its TCRdb copy is limited to in-frame clones, with some not included. The sample records about 200,000 clones, 80% to 85% being singletons. Sequences were obtained from PBMCs. The receptors come from a middle-aged woman in good health and CMV-seronegative. CDR3s include the opening cysteine and the closing phenylalanine or tryptophan. A D gene is named only where the DNA matches it firmly. Not all rows give a size; the values are once, few, many and, for expanded clones, a class.

D,V,length,J,size,DNA,CDR3
TRBD1,TRBV30,16,TRBJ1-3,once,TGTGCCTGGAGTCCTATAGGACAGGACTCTGGAAACACCATATATTTT,CAWSPIGQDSGNTIYF
TRBD1,TRBV18,15,TRBJ1-2,NA,TGTGCCAGCTCACCATTATGGGACAGTATCTATGGCTACACCTTC,CASSPLWDSIYGYTF
TRBD1,TRBV18,14,TRBJ1-5,NA,TGTGCCAGCTCACAGGACAGGGTATATCAGCCCCAGCATTTT,CASSQDRVYQPQHF
TRBD2,TRBV29-1,16,TRBJ2-7,NA,TGCAGCGTTGAGGTTAGCGGGAGCGGGGGGGCCTACGGGCAGTACTTC,CSVEVSGSGGAYGQYF
TRBD1,TRBV7-8,16,TRBJ2-7,once,TGTGCCAGCAGCATCGGGACAGGGGATCTACGGAGTGAGCAGTACTTC,CASSIGTGDLRSEQYF
TRBD2,TRBV28,16,TRBJ2-3,NA,TGTGCCAGCAGTGCCGGACTAGCGGGAACGCGAGATACGCAGTATTTT,CASSAGLAGTRDTQYF
TRBD1,TRBV6-1,15,TRBJ1-2,NA,TGTGCCAGCAGTTTTGAGGGACAGGGGATTATGGCCTACACCTTC,CASSFEGQGIMAYTF
TRBD1,TRBV7-8,16,TRBJ1-1,few,TGTGCCAGCAGCTTACTGACAGGGGGCGAGAACACTGAAGCTTTCTTT,CASSLLTGGENTEAFF
NA,TRBV19,13,TRBJ1-5,NA,TGTGCCAGTAGTACGGCGGGTGCTAAGGCCCAGCATTTT,CASSTAGAKAQHF
NA,TRBV20-1,11,TRBJ1-2,NA,TGCAGTGCCCTCGACAGCTATGGCTACACCTTC,CSALDSYGYTF
NA,TRBV19,16,TRBJ1-2,NA,TGTGCCAGTAGCCCTGGACCCATGGAGGGACACTATGGCTACACCTTC,CASSPGPMEGHYGYTF
NA,TRBV18,15,TRBJ2-3,NA,TGTGCCAGCTCACCAGCGGCGGCTAGCACAGATACGCAGTATTTT,CASSPAAASTDTQYF
TRBD2,TRBV5-1,15,TRBJ2-7,NA,TGCGCCAGCAGCTTAGGTAGCGGGAGTGTCTACGAGCAGTACTTC,CASSLGSGSVYEQYF
NA,TRBV4-1,14,TRBJ2-3,NA,TGCGCCAGCAGCCAAGATAGAATTGCAGATACGCAGTATTTT,CASSQDRIADTQYF
NA,TRBV4-1,13,TRBJ1-3,NA,TGCGCCAGCAGCTCAGGGGTTGAAAACACCATATATTTT,CASSSGVENTIYF
TRBD1,TRBV27,14,TRBJ1-1,NA,TGTGCCAGCAGTTGGACAGGGGGCAGCGCTGAAGCTTTCTTT,CASSWTGGSAEAFF
TRBD1,TRBV19,13,TRBJ2-3,NA,TGTGCCAGTACCTCGACAGGGTTCAATACGCAGTATTTT,CASTSTGFNTQYF
NA,TRBV27,14,TRBJ1-1,NA,TGTGCCAGCAGTCCCCAGACAGGCAGCACTGAAGCTTTCTTT,CASSPQTGSTEAFF
NA,TRBV11-3,15,TRBJ1-3,NA,TGTGCCAGCAGCTTAGACGGGTTAACTGGAAACACCATATATTTT,CASSLDGLTGNTIYF
TRBD1,TRBV19,15,TRBJ1-5,NA,TGTGCCAGTAGTAGCGGACAGGGAAGCAATCAGCCCCAGCATTTT,CASSSGQGSNQPQHF
NA,TRBV27,13,TRBJ2-2,NA,TGTGCCAGCAGGCGGAGGAACACCGGGGAGCTGTTTTTT,CASRRRNTGELFF
NA,TRBV5-1,16,TRBJ2-1,NA,TGCGCCAGCAGCCCATGGAGGGGCCAATTAGACAATGAGCAGTTCTTC,CASSPWRGQLDNEQFF
NA,TRBV9,17,TRBJ2-1,NA,TGTGCCAGCAGCGTAGCGTCTGGCGGGACCGTCTACAATGAGCAGTTCTTC,CASSVASGGTVYNEQFF
TRBD2,TRBV19,14,TRBJ2-3,NA,TGTGCCAGTAGTCTAGCGGGAAGCACAGATACGCAGTATTTT,CASSLAGSTDTQYF
TRBD1,TRBV2,14,TRBJ1-4,NA,TGTGCCAGCAGGGCCGGGACAGGGAGTGAAAAACTGTTTTTT,CASRAGTGSEKLFF
TRBD2,TRBV7-2,14,TRBJ2-7,once,TGTGCCAGCAGCTCCCGGACTAGCCCGAACGAGCAGTACTTC,CASSSRTSPNEQYF
NA,TRBV4-1,15,TRBJ1-1,few,TGCGCCAGCAGCCAAGATTTGGGGCTAGTAGCTGAAGCTTTCTTT,CASSQDLGLVAEAFF
NA,TRBV27,16,TRBJ1-2,NA,TGTGCCAGCAGTATTGACGCGGGGGCGCGACTTTCTGGCTACACCTTC,CASSIDAGARLSGYTF
NA,TRBV9,13,TRBJ2-2,NA,TGTGCCAGCAGCGTAGCCCTTATCGGGGAGCTGTTTTTT,CASSVALIGELFF
NA,TRBV5-8,14,TRBJ1-2,once,TGTGCCAGCAGCTGGGCTGGGCAGGGCACAGGCTACACCTTC,CASSWAGQGTGYTF
NA,TRBV7-9,14,TRBJ1-1,NA,TGTGCCAGCAGTTTAGTGGGGGGGGACACTGAAGCTTTCTTT,CASSLVGGDTEAFF
NA,TRBV7-9,17,TRBJ2-5,NA,TGTGCCAGCAGCTTAGCGATTGCCAGGCTGGACCAAGAGACCCAGTACTTC,CASSLAIARLDQETQYF
NA,TRBV2,12,TRBJ1-2,NA,TGTGCCAGCCGGAGCAGTCCCCATGGCTACACCTTC,CASRSSPHGYTF
TRBD1,TRBV9,15,TRBJ2-3,NA,TGTGCCAGCAGCGTTTTACAGGGGGTAAAAGATACGCAGTATTTT,CASSVLQGVKDTQYF
NA,TRBV7-2,16,TRBJ1-4,few,TGTGCCAGCAGCTTGAGGGGGGGGAGGGATGGGGAAAAACTGTTTTTT,CASSLRGGRDGEKLFF
TRBD1,TRBV18,16,TRBJ2-7,NA,TGTGCCAGTTCCTTCCGGGACAGACTTATTTCCTACGAGCAGTACTTC,CASSFRDRLISYEQYF
NA,TRBV30,14,TRBJ2-1,NA,TGTGCCTGGAGTGTACCTCCTCAGCGCAATGAGCAGTTCTTC,CAWSVPPQRNEQFF
TRBD1,TRBV5-1,17,TRBJ2-2,NA,TGCGCCAGCAGCCCATTCTCCGGGACAGAAGGACGCGGGGAGCTGTTTTTT,CASSPFSGTEGRGELFF
NA,TRBV9,13,TRBJ2-1,NA,TGTGCCAGCAGCGTAGGTCTTCCCAATGAGCAGTTCTTC,CASSVGLPNEQFF
NA,TRBV2,12,TRBJ1-1,NA,TGTGCCAGCAGTATATTAAACACTGAAGCTTTCTTT,CASSILNTEAFF
TRBD1,TRBV27,17,TRBJ2-1,NA,TGTGCCAGCAGTTTATCGATAGGGACAGGGGGAAACAATGAGCAGTTCTTC,CASSLSIGTGGNNEQFF
TRBD1,TRBV14,16,TRBJ2-5,NA,TGTGCCAGCAGCCGACTCTCCGGGACAGGGGCAGAGACCCAGTACTTC,CASSRLSGTGAETQYF
NA,TRBV10-2,13,TRBJ2-2,NA,TGCGCCAGCGCCCTACTAGCCCCCGGGGAGCTGTTTTTT,CASALLAPGELFF
NA,TRBV10-1,15,TRBJ1-1,NA,TGCGCCAGCAGTGAATATCCGTCTTTGAACACTGAAGCTTTCTTT,CASSEYPSLNTEAFF
TRBD1,TRBV6-5,15,TRBJ2-1,NA,TGTGCCAGCAGTTTGGACAGGGGGGATCACAATGAGCAGTTCTTC,CASSLDRGDHNEQFF
TRBD2,TRBV19,16,TRBJ2-7,NA,TGTGCCAGTAGTATAAACGCGGGACTAGCGGTCTACGAGCAGTACTTC,CASSINAGLAVYEQYF
TRBD1,TRBV6-1,14,TRBJ2-7,NA,TGTGCCAGCAGTGTACAGGGGGCTCTCAACGAGCAGTACTTC,CASSVQGALNEQYF
TRBD2,TRBV5-1,18,TRBJ2-1,NA,TGCGCCAGCAGCTTGGGTCTAGCGGTCCCTCAGAGGGGCAATGAGCAGTTCTTC,CASSLGLAVPQRGNEQFF
TRBD1,TRBV6-4,14,TRBJ1-1,NA,TGTGCCAGCAGAGCACGTTCAGGGGGCACTGAAGCTTTCTTT,CASRARSGGTEAFF
NA,TRBV5-1,17,TRBJ1-1,NA,TGCGCCAGCAGCTTGGAAACAGGGTTAAGGATGAACACTGAAGCTTTCTTT,CASSLETGLRMNTEAFF
TRBD1,TRBV5-4,15,TRBJ2-5,NA,TGTGCCAGCAATAACCGGACAGGGGCAAAAGAGACCCAGTACTTC,CASNNRTGAKETQYF
NA,TRBV27,16,TRBJ2-3,NA,TGTGCCAGCAGTTTATACGAGGGAGAGCGTACAGATACGCAGTATTTT,CASSLYEGERTDTQYF